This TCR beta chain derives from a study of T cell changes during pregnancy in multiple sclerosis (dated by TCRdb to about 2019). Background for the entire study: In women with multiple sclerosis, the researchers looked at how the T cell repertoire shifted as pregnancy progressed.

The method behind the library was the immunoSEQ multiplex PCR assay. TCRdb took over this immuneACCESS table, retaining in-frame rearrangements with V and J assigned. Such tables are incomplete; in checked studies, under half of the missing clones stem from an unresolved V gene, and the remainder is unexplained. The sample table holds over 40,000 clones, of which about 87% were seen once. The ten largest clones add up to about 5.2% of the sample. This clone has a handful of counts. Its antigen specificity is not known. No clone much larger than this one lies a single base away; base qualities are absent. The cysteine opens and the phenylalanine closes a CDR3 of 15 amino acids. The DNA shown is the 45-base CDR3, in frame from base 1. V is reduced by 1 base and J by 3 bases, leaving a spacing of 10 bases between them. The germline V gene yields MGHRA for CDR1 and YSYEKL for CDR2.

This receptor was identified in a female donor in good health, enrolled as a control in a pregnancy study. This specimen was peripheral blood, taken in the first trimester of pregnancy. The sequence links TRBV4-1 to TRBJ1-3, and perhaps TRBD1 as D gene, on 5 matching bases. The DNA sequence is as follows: TGCGCCAGCAGCCAAGTGCAGGGAGGTGGAAACACCATATATTTT. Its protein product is CASSQVQGGGNTIYF.